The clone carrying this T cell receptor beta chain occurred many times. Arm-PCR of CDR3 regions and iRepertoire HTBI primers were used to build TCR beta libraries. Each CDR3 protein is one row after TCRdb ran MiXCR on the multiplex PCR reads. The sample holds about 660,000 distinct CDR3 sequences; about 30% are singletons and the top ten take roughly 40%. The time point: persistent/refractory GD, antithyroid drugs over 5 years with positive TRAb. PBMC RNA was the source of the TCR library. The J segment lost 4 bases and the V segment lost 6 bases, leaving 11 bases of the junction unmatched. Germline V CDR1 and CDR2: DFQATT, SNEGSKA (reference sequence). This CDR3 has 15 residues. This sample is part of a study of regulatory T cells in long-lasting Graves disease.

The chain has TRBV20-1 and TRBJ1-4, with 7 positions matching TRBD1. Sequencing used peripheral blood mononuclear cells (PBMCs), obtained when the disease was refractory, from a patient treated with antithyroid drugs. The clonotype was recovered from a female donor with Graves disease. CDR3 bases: TGCAGTGCCAATGACAGGGACCTTATTAATGAAAAACTGTTTTTT. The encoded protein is CSANDRDLINEKLFF.